This T cell receptor (beta chain) was recovered during a study of blood T cell repertoires in COVID-19. Background on the study: Nucleic acid was either cDNA or gDNA, and it came from T cells, B-cell-depleted T cells, or PBMCs.

Under the authors' procedure: Amplifying reference gene primers gave estimates of nucleated cell counts. Here immunoSEQ multiplex PCR was the method, and the copy in TCRdb shows in-frame clones only, minus some. That table supplies the V and J calls and clone size; D and trimming were determined from the DNA. The sample includes approximately 300,000 clones, over 75% of them seen just once. The V gene lost 5 bases and the J gene lost 7 bases, with 12 bases spanning the gap. Germline-derived CDR1 and CDR2 are SGHDT and YYEEEE. The CDR3 sequence is 13 residues long. The material sequenced was peripheral blood. V usage is TRBV5-6 and J usage is TRBJ1-4, with D perhaps matching TRBD1 (5 bases). The clonotype comes from a woman in her thirties with COVID-19, enrolled during active disease. CDR3 residues: CASSSGLVEKLFF. Written as DNA, the CDR3 is TGTGCCAGCAGTTCAGGGTTGGTTGAAAAACTGTTTTTT.